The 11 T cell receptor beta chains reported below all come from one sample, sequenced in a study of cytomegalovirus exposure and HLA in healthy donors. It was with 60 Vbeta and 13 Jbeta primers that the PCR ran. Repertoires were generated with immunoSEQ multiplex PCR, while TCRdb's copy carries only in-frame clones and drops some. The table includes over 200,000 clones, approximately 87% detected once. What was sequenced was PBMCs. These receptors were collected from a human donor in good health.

The CDR3 region is CASSAGLAGATGELFF. In DNA form, the CDR3 reads TGTGCCAGCAGTGCGGGACTAGCGGGAGCCACCGGGGAGCTGTTTTTT. The rearrangement joins TRBV6-1 to TRBJ2-2; 14 positions agree with TRBD2. The V segment lost 4 bases and the J segment 4 bases; nucleotides outside the gene matches: 2. The germline CDR1 and CDR2 sequences are MNHNS and SASEGT. The CDR3 is 16 amino acids.

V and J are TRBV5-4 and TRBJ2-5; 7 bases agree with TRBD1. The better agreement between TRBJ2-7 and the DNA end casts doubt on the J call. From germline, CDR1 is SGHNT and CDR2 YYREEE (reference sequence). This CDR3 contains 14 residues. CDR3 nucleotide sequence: TGTGCCAGCAGGTCCGGGACAGAGCTCTACGAGCAGTACTTC. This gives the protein CASRSGTELYEQYF.

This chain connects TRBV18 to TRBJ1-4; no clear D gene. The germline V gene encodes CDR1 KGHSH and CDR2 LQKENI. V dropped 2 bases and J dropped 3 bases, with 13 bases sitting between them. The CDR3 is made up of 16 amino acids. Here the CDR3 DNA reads TGTGCCAGCTCACCAGTTTCCGGGAATCCTAATGAAAAACTGTTTTTT. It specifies CASSPVSGNPNEKLFF. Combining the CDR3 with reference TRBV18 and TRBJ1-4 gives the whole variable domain NAGVMQNPRHLVRRRGQEARLRCSPMKGHSHVYWYRQLPEEGLKFMVYLQKENIIDESGMPKERFSAEFPKEGPSILRIQQVVRGDSAAYFCASSPVSGNPNEKLFFGSGTQLSVL.

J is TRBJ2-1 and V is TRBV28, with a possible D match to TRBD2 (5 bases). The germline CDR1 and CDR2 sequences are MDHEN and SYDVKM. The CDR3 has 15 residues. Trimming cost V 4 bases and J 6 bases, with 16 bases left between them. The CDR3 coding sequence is TGTGCCAGCAGTTCCCCCAGCCCTAGCCTCAATGAGCAGTTCTTC. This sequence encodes CASSSPSPSLNEQFF.

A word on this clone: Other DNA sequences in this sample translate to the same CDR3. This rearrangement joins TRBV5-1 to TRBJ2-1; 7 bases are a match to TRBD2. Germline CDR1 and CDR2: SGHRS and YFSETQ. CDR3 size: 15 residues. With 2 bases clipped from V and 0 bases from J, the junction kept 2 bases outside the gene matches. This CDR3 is CASSFGGSSYNEQFF. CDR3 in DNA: TGCGCCAGCAGCTTCGGCGGGAGCTCCTACAATGAGCAGTTCTTC.

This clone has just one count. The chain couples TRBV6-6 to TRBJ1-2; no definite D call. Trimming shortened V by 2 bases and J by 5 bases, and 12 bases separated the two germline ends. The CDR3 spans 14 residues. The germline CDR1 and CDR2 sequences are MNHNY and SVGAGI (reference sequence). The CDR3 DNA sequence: TGTGCCAGCAGTTACCAAAGCATGCCTTATGGCTACACCTTC. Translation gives CASSYQSMPYGYTF.

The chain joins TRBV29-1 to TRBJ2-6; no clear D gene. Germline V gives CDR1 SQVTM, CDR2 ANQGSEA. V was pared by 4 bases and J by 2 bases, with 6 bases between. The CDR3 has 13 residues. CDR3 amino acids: CSVVSPGANVLTF. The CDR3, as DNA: TGCAGCGTTGTTAGTCCTGGGGCCAACGTCCTGACTTTC.

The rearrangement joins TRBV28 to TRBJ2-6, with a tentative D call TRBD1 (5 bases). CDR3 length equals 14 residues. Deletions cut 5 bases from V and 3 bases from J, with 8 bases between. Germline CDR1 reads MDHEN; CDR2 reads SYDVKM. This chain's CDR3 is CASSPDSGANVLTF. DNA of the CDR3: TGTGCCAGCAGTCCTGACAGTGGGGCCAACGTCCTGACTTTC.

CDR3 coding DNA: TGTGCCAGCAGTCCAACGAACTGGGAGACCCAGTACTTC. Translation gives CASSPTNWETQYF. The chain has TRBV11-3 and TRBJ2-5; D gene unclear. V was trimmed by 6 bases and J by 5 bases, leaving 13 bases between them. This CDR3 comprises 13 residues. CDR1 SGHNT and CDR2 YENEEA come from the germline V gene.

The CDR3 region has the DNA TGTGCCAGTAGTATAGGGCGGAAGGGGACTGAAGCTTTCTTT. Amino acids: CASSIGRKGTEAFF. The chain uses TRBV19 and TRBJ1-1; TRBD1 is a possible D gene (5 bases). V was trimmed by 1 base and J by 5 bases, leaving 11 bases between them. Germline CDR1 reads LNHDA; CDR2 reads SQIVND (reference sequence). The CDR3 spans 14 residues. Supplemented by reference TRBV19 and TRBJ1-1, the full variable domain reads DGGITQSPKYLFRKEGQNVTLSCEQNLNHDAMYWYRQDPGQGLRLIYYSQIVNDFQKGDIAEGYSVSREKKESFPLTVTSAQKNPTAFYLCASSIGRKGTEAFFGQGTRLTVV.

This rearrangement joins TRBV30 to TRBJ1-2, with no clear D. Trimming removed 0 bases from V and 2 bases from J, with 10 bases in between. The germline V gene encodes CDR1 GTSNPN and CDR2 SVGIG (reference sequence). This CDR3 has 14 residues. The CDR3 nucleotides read TGTGCCTGGAGTGTCGGTCAGGCGAACTATGGCTACACCTTC. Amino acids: CAWSVGQANYGYTF. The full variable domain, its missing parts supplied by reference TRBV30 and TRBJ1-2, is SQTIHQWPATLVQPVGSPLSLECTVEGTSNPNLYWYRQAAGRGLQLLFYSVGIGQISSEVPQNLSASRPQDRQFILSSKKLLLSDSGFYLCAWSVGQANYGYTFGSGTRLTVV.